This TCR beta chain was recovered during a study of blood T cells in healthy people across ages. Study observations and caveats: Comparison with aged donors showed that long-lived donors had more naive CD4+ cells and higher diversity. The diversity estimates, figures obtained from one million T cells, were considered underestimates.

A second about 6 to 12 cycle PCR used barcoded and J-beta primers. Each CDR3 protein gets one entry after TCRdb re-called the 5' RACE reads with MiXCR. Of about 2 million distinct CDR3 sequences in the sample, around 50% are singletons; the top ten hold 2% to 2.5%. The CDR3 is made up of 14 amino acids. Trimming removed 5 bases from V and 5 bases from J, with 13 bases in between. Germline V gene lookup returns CDR1 MNHEY and CDR2 SVGAGI. Each donor gave roughly 9.8 milliliters of peripheral blood. A minimum of 7 million PBMCs was isolated per sample. About this clonotype: The antigen is undetermined.

The sample was blood. The clonotype was recovered from a middle-aged woman in good health. The chain uses TRBV6-5 and TRBJ2-1, with D perhaps matching TRBD1 (6 bases). CDR3 residues: CASSPPGTNNEQFF. Written as DNA, the CDR3 is TGTGCCAGCAGTCCCCCCGGGACAAACAATGAGCAGTTCTTC.